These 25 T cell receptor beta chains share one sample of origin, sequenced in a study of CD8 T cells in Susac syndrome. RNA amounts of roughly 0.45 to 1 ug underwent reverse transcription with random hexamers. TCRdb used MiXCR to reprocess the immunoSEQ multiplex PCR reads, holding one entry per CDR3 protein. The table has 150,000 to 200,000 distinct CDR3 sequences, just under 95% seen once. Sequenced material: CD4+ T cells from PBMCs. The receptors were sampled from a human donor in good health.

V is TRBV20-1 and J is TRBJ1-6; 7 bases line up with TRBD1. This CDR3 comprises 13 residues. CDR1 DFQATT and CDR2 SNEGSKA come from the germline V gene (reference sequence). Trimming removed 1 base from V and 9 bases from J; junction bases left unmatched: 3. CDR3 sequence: CSARGQGVSPLHF. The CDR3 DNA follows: TGCAGTGCTAGAGGACAGGGAGTTTCACCCCTCCACTTT.

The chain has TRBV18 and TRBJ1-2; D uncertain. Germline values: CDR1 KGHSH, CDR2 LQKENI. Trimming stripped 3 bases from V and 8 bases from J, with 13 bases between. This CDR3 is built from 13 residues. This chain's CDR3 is CASSPRQTVGYTF. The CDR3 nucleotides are TGTGCCAGCTCACCCAGGCAGACGGTCGGCTACACCTTC. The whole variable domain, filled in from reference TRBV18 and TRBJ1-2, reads NAGVMQNPRHLVRRRGQEARLRCSPMKGHSHVYWYRQLPEEGLKFMVYLQKENIIDESGMPKERFSAEFPKEGPSILRIQQVVRGDSAAYFCASSPRQTVGYTFGSGTRLTVV.

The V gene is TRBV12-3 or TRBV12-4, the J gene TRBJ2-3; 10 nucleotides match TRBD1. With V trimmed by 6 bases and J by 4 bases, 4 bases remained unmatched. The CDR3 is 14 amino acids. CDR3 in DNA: TGTGCCAGCAGCTGGACAGGGGGGTCAGATACGCAGTATTTT. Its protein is CASSWTGGSDTQYF.

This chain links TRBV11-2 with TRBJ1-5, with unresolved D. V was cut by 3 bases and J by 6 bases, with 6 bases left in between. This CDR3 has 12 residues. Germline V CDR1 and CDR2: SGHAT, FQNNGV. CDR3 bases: TGTGCCAGCAGCTTGGGAGGTCAGCCCCAGCATTTT. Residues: CASSLGGQPQHF.

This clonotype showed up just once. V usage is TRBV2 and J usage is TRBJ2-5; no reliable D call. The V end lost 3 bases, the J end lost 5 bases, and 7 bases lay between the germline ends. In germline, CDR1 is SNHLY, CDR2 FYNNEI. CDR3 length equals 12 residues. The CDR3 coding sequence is TGTGCCAGCAGTGACAGAAGGGAGACCCAGTACTTC. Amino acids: CASSDRRETQYF.

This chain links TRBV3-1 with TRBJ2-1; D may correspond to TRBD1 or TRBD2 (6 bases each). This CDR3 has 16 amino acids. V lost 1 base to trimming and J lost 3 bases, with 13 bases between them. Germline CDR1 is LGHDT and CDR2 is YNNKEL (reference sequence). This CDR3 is CASSQVGGRRYNEQFF. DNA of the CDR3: TGTGCCAGCAGCCAAGTAGGGGGGCGACGCTACAATGAGCAGTTCTTC.

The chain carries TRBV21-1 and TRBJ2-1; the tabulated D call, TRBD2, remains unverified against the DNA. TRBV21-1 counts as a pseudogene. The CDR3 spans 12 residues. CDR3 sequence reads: CASSKGRANQFF. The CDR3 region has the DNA TGTGCCAGCAGCAAAGGAAGGGCAAATCAGTTCTTC.

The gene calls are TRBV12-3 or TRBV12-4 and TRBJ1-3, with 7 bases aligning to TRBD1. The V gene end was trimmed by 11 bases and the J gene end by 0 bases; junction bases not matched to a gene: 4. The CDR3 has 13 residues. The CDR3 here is CADGTASGNTIYF. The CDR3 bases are TGTGCCGATGGGACAGCCTCTGGAAACACCATATATTTT.

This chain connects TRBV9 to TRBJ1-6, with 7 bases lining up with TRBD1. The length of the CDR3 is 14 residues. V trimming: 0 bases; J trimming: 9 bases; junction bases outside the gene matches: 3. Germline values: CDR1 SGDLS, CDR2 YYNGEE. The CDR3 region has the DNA TGTGCCAGCAGCGTAGAGGGGGCCAGTTCACCCCTCCACTTT. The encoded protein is CASSVEGASSPLHF.

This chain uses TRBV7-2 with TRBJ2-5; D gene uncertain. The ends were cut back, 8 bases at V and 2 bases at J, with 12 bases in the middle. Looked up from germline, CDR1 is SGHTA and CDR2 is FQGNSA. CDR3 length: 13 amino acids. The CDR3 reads CASGPRRQETQYF. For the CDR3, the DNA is TGTGCCAGCGGACCCAGGAGACAAGAGACCCAGTACTTC.

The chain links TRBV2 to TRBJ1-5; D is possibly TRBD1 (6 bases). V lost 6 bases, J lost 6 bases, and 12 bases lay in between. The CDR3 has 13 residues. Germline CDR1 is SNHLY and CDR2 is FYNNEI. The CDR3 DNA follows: TGTGCCAGCAGGTACAAGGGGGGTCAGCCCCAGCATTTT. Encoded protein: CASRYKGGQPQHF. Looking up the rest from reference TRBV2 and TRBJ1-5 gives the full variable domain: EPEVTQTPSHQVTQMGQEVILRCVPISNHLYFYWYRQILGQKVEFLVSFYNNEISEKSEIFDDQFSVERPDGSNFTLKIRSTKLEDSAMYFCASRYKGGQPQHFGDGTRLSIL.

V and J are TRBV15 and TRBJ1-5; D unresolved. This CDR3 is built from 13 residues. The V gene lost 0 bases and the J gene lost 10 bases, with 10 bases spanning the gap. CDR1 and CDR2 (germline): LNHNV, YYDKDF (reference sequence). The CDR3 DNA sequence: TGTGCCACCAGCAGAGATCGGGGAGGTCCCCAGCATTTT. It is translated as CATSRDRGGPQHF.

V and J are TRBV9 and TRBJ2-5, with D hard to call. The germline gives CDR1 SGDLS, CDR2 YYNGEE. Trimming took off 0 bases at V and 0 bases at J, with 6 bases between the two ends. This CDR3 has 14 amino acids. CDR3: CASSVGGYQETQYF. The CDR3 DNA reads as TGTGCCAGCAGCGTAGGGGGATACCAAGAGACCCAGTACTTC.

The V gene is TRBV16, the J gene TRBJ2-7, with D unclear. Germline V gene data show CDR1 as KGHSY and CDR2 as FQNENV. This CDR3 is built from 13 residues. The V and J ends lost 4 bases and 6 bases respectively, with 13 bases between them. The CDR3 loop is CASSRPSRREQYF. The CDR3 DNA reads TGTGCCAGCAGCCGACCGAGCCGGCGCGAGCAGTACTTC.

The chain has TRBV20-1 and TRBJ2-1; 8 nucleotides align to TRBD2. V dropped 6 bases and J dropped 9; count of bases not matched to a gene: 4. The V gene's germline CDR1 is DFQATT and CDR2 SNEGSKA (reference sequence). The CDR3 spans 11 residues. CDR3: CSANRGGEQFF. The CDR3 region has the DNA TGCAGTGCAAACCGGGGGGGTGAGCAGTTCTTC.

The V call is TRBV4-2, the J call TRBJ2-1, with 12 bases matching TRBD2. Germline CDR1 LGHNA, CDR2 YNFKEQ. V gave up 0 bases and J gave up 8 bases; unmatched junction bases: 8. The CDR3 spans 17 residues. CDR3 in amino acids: CASSQDSASGGGDEQFF. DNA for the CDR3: TGTGCCAGCAGCCAAGATTCGGCTAGCGGGGGGGGCGATGAGCAGTTCTTC.

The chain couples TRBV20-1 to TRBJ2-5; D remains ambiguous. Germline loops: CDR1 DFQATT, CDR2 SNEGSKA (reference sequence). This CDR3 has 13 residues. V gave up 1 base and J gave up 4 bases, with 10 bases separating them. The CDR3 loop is CSARGNIGETQYF. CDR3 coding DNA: TGCAGTGCTAGAGGGAATATCGGAGAGACCCAGTACTTC.

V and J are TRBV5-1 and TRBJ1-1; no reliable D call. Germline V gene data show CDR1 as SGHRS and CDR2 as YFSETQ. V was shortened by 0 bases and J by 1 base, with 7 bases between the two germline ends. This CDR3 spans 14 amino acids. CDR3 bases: TGCGCCAGCAGCTTGGATCTGGCGAACACTGAAGCTTTCTTT. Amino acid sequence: CASSLDLANTEAFF. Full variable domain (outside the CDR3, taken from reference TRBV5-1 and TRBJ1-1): KAGVTQTPRYLIKTRGQQVTLSCSPISGHRSVSWYQQTPGQGLQFLFEYFSETQRNKGNFPGRFSGRQFSNSRSEMNVSTLELGDSALYLCASSLDLANTEAFFGQGTRLTVV.

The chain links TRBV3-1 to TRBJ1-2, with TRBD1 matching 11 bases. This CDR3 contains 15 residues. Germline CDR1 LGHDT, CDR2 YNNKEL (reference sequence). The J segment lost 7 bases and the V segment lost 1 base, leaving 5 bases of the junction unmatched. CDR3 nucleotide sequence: TGTGCCAGCAGCCAAGGACGGACAGGGGGCGGTGGCTACACCTTC. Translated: CASSQGRTGGGGYTF.

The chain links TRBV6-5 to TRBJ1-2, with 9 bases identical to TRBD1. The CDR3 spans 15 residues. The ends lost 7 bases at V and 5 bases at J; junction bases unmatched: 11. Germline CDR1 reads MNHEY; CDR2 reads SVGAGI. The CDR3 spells CASTRSGTGKYGYTF. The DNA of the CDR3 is TGTGCCAGCACCAGATCCGGGACAGGGAAGTATGGCTACACCTTC.

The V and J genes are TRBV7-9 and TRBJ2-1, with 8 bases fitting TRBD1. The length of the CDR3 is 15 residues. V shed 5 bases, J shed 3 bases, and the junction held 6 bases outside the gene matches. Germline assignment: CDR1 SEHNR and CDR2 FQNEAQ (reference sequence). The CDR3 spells CASSNGQGFYNEQFF. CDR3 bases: TGTGCCAGCAGCAACGGACAGGGTTTCTACAATGAGCAGTTCTTC.

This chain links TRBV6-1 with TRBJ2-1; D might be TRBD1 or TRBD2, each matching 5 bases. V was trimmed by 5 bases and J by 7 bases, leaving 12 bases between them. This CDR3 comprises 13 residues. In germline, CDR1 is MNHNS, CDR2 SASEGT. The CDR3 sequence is CASSSGTWNEQFF. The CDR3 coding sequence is TGTGCCAGCAGTAGTGGGACGTGGAATGAGCAGTTCTTC.

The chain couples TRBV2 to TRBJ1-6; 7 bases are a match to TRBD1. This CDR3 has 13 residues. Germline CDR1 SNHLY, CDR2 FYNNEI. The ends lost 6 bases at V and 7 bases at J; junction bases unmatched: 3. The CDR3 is CASRMDRNSPLHF. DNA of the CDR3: TGTGCCAGCAGGATGGACAGGAATTCACCCCTCCACTTT.

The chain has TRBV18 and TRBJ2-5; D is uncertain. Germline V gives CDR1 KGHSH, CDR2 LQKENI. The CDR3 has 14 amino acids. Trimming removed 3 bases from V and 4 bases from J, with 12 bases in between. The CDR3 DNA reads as TGTGCCAGCTCACCCCGGTCCGGTGGAGAGACCCAGTACTTC. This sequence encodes CASSPRSGGETQYF.

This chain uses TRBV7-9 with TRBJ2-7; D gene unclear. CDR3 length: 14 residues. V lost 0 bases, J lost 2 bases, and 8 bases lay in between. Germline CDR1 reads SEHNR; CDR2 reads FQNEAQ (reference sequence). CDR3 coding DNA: TGTGCCAGCAGCTTAGCTAACAGTCCCTACGAGCAGTACTTC. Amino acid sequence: CASSLANSPYEQYF.